What follows are 28 T cell receptor beta chains derived from one specimen sequenced in a study of response to subunit inactivated influenza vaccine. MiXCR was run by TCRdb on the RT-PCR reads, yielding one entry per CDR3 protein. The sample has 290,000 or so distinct CDR3 sequences; over 20% are singletons. Material: PBMCs from blood, obtained around 22 months after vaccination. The receptors were gathered from a man aged 45 to 70 who received an inactivated influenza vaccine.

As regards this clonotype: One junction end does not reproduce the germline sequence, and a read error may be involved. V gene TRBV4-1 combines with J gene TRBJ1-1; no reliable D call. Germline assignment: CDR1 MGHRA and CDR2 YSYEKL. The CDR3 has 14 amino acids. CDR3 DNA sequence: TGCGTCAGCAGCCTTGGCCGACTGAACACTGAAGCTTTCTTT. Its protein is CVSSLGRLNTEAFF.

The chain links TRBV6-1 to TRBJ2-5; 9 bases agree with TRBD1. CDR1 and CDR2 (germline): MNHNS, SASEGT. After removal of 11 bases from V and 4 bases from J, the junction contained 11 bases not matched to a gene. This CDR3 is 14 amino acids long. The CDR3: CAGHSDRGIETQYF. As DNA, the CDR3 is TGTGCCGGCCACTCCGACAGGGGGATAGAGACCCAGTACTTC.

This chain connects TRBV23-1 to TRBJ2-2; 8 nucleotides agree with TRBD2. TRBV23-1 is treated as an ORF (open reading frame) with a function not yet certain. The CDR3 runs 17 residues. Losses at the gene ends were 0 bases for V and 3 bases for J; bases not matched to a gene: 6. The CDR3 DNA sequence: TGCGCCAGCAGTCAATCCCCGGGGGGGGATTACACCGGGGAGCTGTTTTTT. It specifies CASSQSPGGDYTGELFF.

This clonotype was seen only a few times. The V call is TRBV9, the J call TRBJ1-1, with D perhaps TRBD1 (5 bases). From germline, CDR1 is SGDLS and CDR2 YYNGEE. V lost 3 bases and J lost 3, with 15 bases in between. This CDR3 contains 15 residues. The CDR3 protein is CASSALPGLDTEAFF. In DNA, the CDR3 is TGTGCCAGCAGCGCCCTACCGGGGCTCGACACTGAAGCTTTCTTT.

This clonotype was observed many times. This rearrangement joins TRBV5-1 to TRBJ1-2; TRBD1 agrees at 8 bases. This CDR3 is 14 amino acids long. The V gene end was trimmed by 0 bases and the J gene end by 8 bases; junction bases not matched to a gene: 6. Germline V gene sequence: CDR1 SGHRS, CDR2 YFSETQ. The CDR3 loop reads CASSLGADRDGYTF. The CDR3 DNA is TGCGCCAGCAGCTTGGGGGCGGACAGGGACGGCTACACCTTC. Based on the CDR3 plus reference TRBV5-1 and TRBJ1-2, the full variable domain is KAGVTQTPRYLIKTRGQQVTLSCSPISGHRSVSWYQQTPGQGLQFLFEYFSETQRNKGNFPGRFSGRQFSNSRSEMNVSTLELGDSALYLCASSLGADRDGYTFGSGTRLTVV.

The chain couples TRBV6-2 or TRBV6-3 to TRBJ2-1, with TRBD2 matching over 12 bases. This CDR3 contains 19 residues. The junction had 9 bases not matched to a gene; V was cut back by 2 bases and J by 1 base. CDR1 is MNHEY and CDR2 is SVGEGT in the germline V gene. As DNA, the CDR3 is TGTGCCAGCAGTTACCGGCTAGCGGGGGGGCCAGGGTCCTACAATGAGCAGTTCTTC. Encoded protein: CASSYRLAGGPGSYNEQFF.

This clonotype was seen ten or more times. The rearrangement joins TRBV20-1 to TRBJ1-5; D might be TRBD1 (6 bases). The germline CDR1 and CDR2 sequences are DFQATT and SNEGSKA (reference sequence). The CDR3 is 16 amino acids. V lost 1 base, J lost 0 bases, and 13 bases lay in between. This chain's CDR3 is CSARVGGPYSNQPQHF. CDR3 bases: TGCAGTGCTAGAGTAGGGGGGCCTTATAGCAATCAGCCCCAGCATTTT.

The rearrangement joins TRBV6-1 to TRBJ2-2; tentatively, D is TRBD1 (6 bases). This CDR3 is 14 amino acids long. Deletions cut 4 bases from V and 6 bases from J, with 12 bases between. CDR1 and CDR2 from the germline V gene are MNHNS and SASEGT. The DNA for the CDR3 is TGTGCCAGCAGTGCACAGGGCCTATCCGGGGAGCTGTTTTTT. Translation gives CASSAQGLSGELFF.

This clonotype has a handful of counts. The CDR3 DNA is TGTGCCAGCAGCTTAGTGTCATACGGTACGGCAGATACGCAGTATTTT. The encoded protein is CASSLVSYGTADTQYF. This chain connects TRBV7-6 to TRBJ2-3; D call uncertain. Trimming pared 1 base from V and 4 bases from J, leaving 15 bases between. Looked up from germline, CDR1 is SGHVS and CDR2 is FNYEAQ. This CDR3 has 16 residues.

The chain has TRBV5-1 and TRBJ2-3; 10 nucleotides line up with TRBD2. V gave up 2 bases and J gave up 4 bases; unmatched junction bases: 7. There are 16 residues in the CDR3. Germline lookup yields CDR1 SGHRS and CDR2 YFSETQ. The CDR3 sequence is CASSLIAGGNADTQYF. In DNA form, the CDR3 reads TGCGCCAGCAGCTTAATAGCGGGGGGAAATGCAGATACGCAGTATTTT.

This clonotype was picked up many times. This chain links TRBV20-1 with TRBJ1-5, with TRBD1 identical over 8 bases. The germline CDR1 and CDR2 sequences are DFQATT and SNEGSKA (reference sequence). Trimming cost V 5 bases and J 1 base; bases outside gene matches: 1. This CDR3 region has 13 residues. The CDR3 loop reads CSAWDRSNQPQHF. CDR3 nucleotide sequence: TGCAGTGCTTGGGACAGGAGCAATCAGCCCCAGCATTTT.

This clonotype was observed at least ten times. This rearrangement joins TRBV12-3 or TRBV12-4 to TRBJ2-7, with D perhaps matching TRBD2 (5 bases). The germline V and J ends were trimmed by 1 base and 0 bases, with 16 bases remaining between them. The CDR3 totals 17 residues. The CDR3 spells CASSLVLFGESSYEQYF. CDR3 coding DNA: TGTGCCAGCAGTTTAGTGCTTTTCGGGGAGAGCTCCTACGAGCAGTACTTC.

This clonotype has a handful of counts. J is TRBJ1-6 and V is TRBV5-4, with 8 bases that match TRBD1. CDR3 size: 15 residues. Germline V gives CDR1 SGHNT, CDR2 YYREEE (reference sequence). V was pared by 2 bases and J by 10 bases, with 8 bases of the junction left unmatched. The CDR3 reads CASSLTQGGESPLHF. CDR3 nucleotides: TGTGCCAGCAGCTTAACACAGGGGGGGGAATCACCCCTCCACTTT.

CDR3 amino acids: CSASPPGRHGYTF. The CDR3 bases are TGCAGTGCTAGTCCCCCAGGGAGGCATGGCTACACCTTC. V gene TRBV20-1 combines with J gene TRBJ1-2; maybe TRBD1 (5 bases). Germline loops: CDR1 DFQATT, CDR2 SNEGSKA (reference sequence). V dropped 3 bases and J dropped 6 bases, with 14 bases sitting between them. This CDR3 comprises 13 residues.

This clonotype has at least ten counts. The V and J genes are TRBV4-1 and TRBJ1-6, with D maybe TRBD1 (6 bases). CDR1 MGHRA and CDR2 YSYEKL come from the germline V gene. V was cut by 2 bases and J by 14 bases, with 22 bases left in between. The CDR3 is 16 amino acids. The CDR3 region has the DNA TGCGCCAGCAGCCAACGGGGACACCTGCGATCGGAGGCCCTCCACTTT. Amino acids: CASSQRGHLRSEALHF.

The chain employs TRBV7-2 and TRBJ2-5, with a weak D call TRBD2 (5 bases). Trimming took off 2 bases at V and 4 bases at J, with 11 bases between the two ends. There are 14 residues in the CDR3. Germline CDR1 is SGHTA and CDR2 is FQGNSA. CDR3 residues: CASSLRGLGETQYF. CDR3 DNA: TGTGCCAGCAGCTTACGGGGATTGGGAGAGACCCAGTACTTC.

This clonotype was seen more than once but under ten times. This sequence joins TRBV12-3 or TRBV12-4 and TRBJ2-3; D is undetermined. Trimming removed 2 bases at V and 0 bases at J, with 6 bases between. The CDR3 is 14 residues long. CDR3 loop: CASSLYPSTDTQYF. In nucleotides, the CDR3 is TGTGCCAGCAGTTTATATCCTAGCACAGATACGCAGTATTTT.

This sequence joins TRBV30 and TRBJ1-1, with 8 bases identical to TRBD1. This CDR3 spans 16 amino acids. Unmatched junction bases numbered 7, after V lost 1 base and J lost 0 bases. CDR1 and CDR2 (germline): GTSNPN, SVGIG (reference sequence). The CDR3 coding sequence is TGTGCCTGGAGTGGTTCTCGGGACAGGATGAACACTGAAGCTTTCTTT. Translated, it gives CAWSGSRDRMNTEAFF.

The chain joins TRBV5-5 to TRBJ1-4, with D possibly TRBD1 on 6 matching bases. V lost 4 bases and J 7 bases, leaving 17 bases between the germline ends. CDR1 and CDR2 (germline): SGHKS, YYEKEE (reference sequence). This CDR3 has 15 amino acids. The CDR3 is CASSPGGRELEKLFF. As DNA, the CDR3 is TGTGCCAGCAGCCCGGGGGGCCGTGAACTTGAAAAACTGTTTTTT. Looking up the rest from reference TRBV5-5 and TRBJ1-4 gives the full variable domain: DAGVTQSPTHLIKTRGQQVTLRCSPISGHKSVSWYQQVLGQGPQFIFQYYEKEERGRGNFPDRFSARQFPNYSSELNVNALLLGDSALYLCASSPGGRELEKLFFGSGTQLSVL.

J is TRBJ2-5 and V is TRBV3-1; 10 nucleotides agree with TRBD2. Germline V gene lookup returns CDR1 LGHDT and CDR2 YNNKEL (reference sequence). With 0 bases clipped from V and 0 bases from J, the junction kept 7 bases outside the gene matches. The CDR3 is 18 amino acids. This chain's CDR3 is CASSQEGWLAGDQETQYF. The CDR3 DNA reads TGTGCCAGCAGCCAAGAGGGTTGGCTAGCGGGGGACCAAGAGACCCAGTACTTC.

This clonotype came up many times. This chain joins TRBV7-2 and TRBJ1-1; D is unresolved. Trimming shortened V by 4 bases and J by 1 base, and 10 bases separated the two germline ends. The CDR3 is made up of 14 amino acids. Germline CDR1 reads SGHTA; CDR2 reads FQGNSA. CDR3 in amino acids: CASSSVVANTEAFF. The CDR3, as DNA: TGTGCCAGCAGCTCCGTGGTGGCGAACACTGAAGCTTTCTTT.

This clonotype showed up many times. This chain connects TRBV27 to TRBJ1-5, with no clear D. Trimming pared 6 bases from V and 0 bases from J, leaving 12 bases between. The CDR3 length is 15 residues. Germline V gene lookup returns CDR1 MNHEY and CDR2 SMNVEV (reference sequence). For the CDR3, the DNA is TGTGCCAGCAGGGCAGGAGGTTATAGCAATCAGCCCCAGCATTTT. This sequence encodes CASRAGGYSNQPQHF.

CDR3 residues: CASSYSDSFNEQFF. DNA of the CDR3: TGTGCCAGCAGTTACTCCGACAGTTTCAATGAGCAGTTCTTC. This chain links TRBV6-5 with TRBJ2-1; the D gene is possibly TRBD1 (5 bases). Germline-derived CDR1 and CDR2 are MNHEY and SVGAGI. V was cut by 0 bases and J by 6 bases, with 9 bases left in between. The CDR3 length is 14 residues.

This clonotype was counted many times. The chain employs TRBV28 and TRBJ2-7; D unclear. Germline V gene lookup returns CDR1 MDHEN and CDR2 SYDVKM. This CDR3 is built from 11 residues. Trimming stripped 5 bases from V and 3 bases from J, with 5 bases between. Here the CDR3 reads CASSAVYEQYF. In nucleotides, the CDR3 is TGTGCCAGCAGTGCGGTCTACGAGCAGTACTTC.

The chain links TRBV5-1 to TRBJ2-3, with TRBD1 matching over 8 bases. The trim removed 0 bases at V and 0 bases at J, leaving 6 bases unmatched. Looked up from germline, CDR1 is SGHRS and CDR2 is YFSETQ. The CDR3 runs to 17 residues. The CDR3 reads CASSLGSGTGSTDTQYF. The CDR3 DNA sequence: TGCGCCAGCAGCTTGGGCTCCGGGACAGGTAGCACAGATACGCAGTATTTT.

This clonotype was seen only a few times. This rearrangement joins TRBV5-1 to TRBJ1-2; D gene unclear. V shed 0 bases and J shed 0 bases, with 3 bases lying between them. The germline gives CDR1 SGHRS, CDR2 YFSETQ. The CDR3 runs 13 residues. For the CDR3, the DNA is TGCGCCAGCAGCTTGGTACCTAACTATGGCTACACCTTC. Protein product: CASSLVPNYGYTF.

The sample holds many counts of this clonotype. J is TRBJ1-4 and V is TRBV4-2, with 9 bases identical to TRBD1. The germline gives CDR1 LGHNA, CDR2 YNFKEQ. V lost 0 bases, J lost 7 bases, and 15 bases stayed unmatched. The CDR3 length is 19 residues. This chain's CDR3 is CASSQDVGTGKGGGEKLFF. CDR3 nucleotide sequence: TGTGCCAGCAGCCAAGATGTTGGGACAGGGAAAGGAGGGGGTGAAAAACTGTTTTTT.

The chain carries TRBV11-3 and TRBJ2-1; 14 nucleotides agree with TRBD2. This CDR3 region has 15 residues. Germline trimming cut 8 bases from V and 7 bases from J; bases unmatched to any gene: 7. Germline loops: CDR1 SGHNT, CDR2 YENEEA. In DNA, the CDR3 is TGTGCCAGCGGAGCCGGGACTAGCGGGAGTAATGAGCAGTTCTTC. Amino acids: CASGAGTSGSNEQFF.